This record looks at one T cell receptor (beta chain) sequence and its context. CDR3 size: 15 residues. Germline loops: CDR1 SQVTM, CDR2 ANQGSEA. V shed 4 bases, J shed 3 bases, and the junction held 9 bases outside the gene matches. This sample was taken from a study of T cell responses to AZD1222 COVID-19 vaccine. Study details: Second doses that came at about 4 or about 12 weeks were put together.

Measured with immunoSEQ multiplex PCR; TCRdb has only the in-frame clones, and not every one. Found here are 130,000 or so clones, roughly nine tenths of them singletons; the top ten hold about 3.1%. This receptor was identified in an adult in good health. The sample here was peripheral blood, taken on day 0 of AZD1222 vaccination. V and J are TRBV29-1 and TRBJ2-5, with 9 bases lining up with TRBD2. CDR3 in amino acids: CSVGVRGGRKETQYF. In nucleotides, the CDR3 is TGCAGCGTTGGGGTGCGGGGGGGGAGGAAAGAGACCCAGTACTTC.